The rows below give T cell receptor beta chains drawn from one sample of a study of blood T cells in healthy people across ages. TCRdb reanalysed the 5' RACE reads using MiXCR and keeps one entry per CDR3 protein. The repertoire includes around 990,000 distinct CDR3 sequences, 20% to 25% of them detected once, and around 0.75% sits in the top ten. The same sample was also used in a study of T cells of mothers and their children.

Input material: blood. These receptors were taken from a girl under 10 years old in good health. The CDR3 runs from the conserved cysteine through the conserved F or W. The D gene is left open where the match is weak. Part of the rows lack a size; the others show once, few, many or a class for expanded clones.

j_call,d_call,v_call,clone_size,cdr3_nt,cdr3_aa
TRBJ2-5,-,TRBV20-1,-,TGCAGTGCTAGAGACGGGTGGAGAGAGACCCAGTACTTC,CSARDGWRETQYF
TRBJ2-1,-,TRBV3-1,few,TGTGCCAGCAGCCAAGATGTAACGGGAGCTAAGCAGTTCTTC,CASSQDVTGAKQFF
TRBJ1-2,TRBD1,TRBV29-1,once,TGCAGCGACGGGGACAGGGGAGGGGATGGCTACACCTTC,CSDGDRGGDGYTF
TRBJ2-1,-,TRBV5-5,many,TGTGCCAGCAGCTTACTGGTGGTGGGCGAGCAGTTCTTC,CASSLLVVGEQFF
TRBJ2-1,-,TRBV29-1,-,TGCAGCGTTGAAGAAGGGTTGATCGATGAGCAGTTCTTC,CSVEEGLIDEQFF
TRBJ2-1,-,TRBV20-1,-,TGCAGTGCTAGAGATTTTCGGGGCAGTCTCAATGAGCAGTTCTTC,CSARDFRGSLNEQFF
TRBJ2-3,-,TRBV4-1,-,TGCGCCAGCAGCCAAGAAAATCGGGAGCCAGATACGCAGTATTTT,CASSQENREPDTQYF
TRBJ1-4,-,TRBV27,-,TGTGCCAGCAGTTGGGTTCATACCGCAACTAATGAAAAACTGTTTTTT,CASSWVHTATNEKLFF
TRBJ2-5,-,TRBV28,-,TGTGCCAGCAGTCCGGACCGCGGTGACCAAGAGACCCAGTACTTC,CASSPDRGDQETQYF
TRBJ2-2,TRBD2,TRBV2,-,TGTGCCAGCAGAAGACTAGCGGGGGACACCGGGGAGCTGTTTTTT,CASRRLAGDTGELFF
TRBJ2-7,-,TRBV12-3/TRBV12-4,-,TGTGCCAGCAGTTTCTACAGGGCCTTCGACGAGCAGTACTTC,CASSFYRAFDEQYF
TRBJ2-7,-,TRBV14,-,TGTGCCAGCAGCCAGGGTCACGGTCGCGCCTACGAGCAGTACTTC,CASSQGHGRAYEQYF
TRBJ1-6,-,TRBV7-2,few,TGTGCCAGCAGCTTTAGGGGTGAGGGTTCACCCCTCCACTTT,CASSFRGEGSPLHF
TRBJ2-4,-,TRBV9,-,TGTGCCAGCAGCCCGTCCGGGGACATAGCCAAAAACATTCAGTACTTC,CASSPSGDIAKNIQYF
TRBJ2-5,TRBD2,TRBV18,few,TGTGCCAGCTCACCATTACCGGGACTAGTAGGAGAGACCCAGTACTTC,CASSPLPGLVGETQYF
TRBJ2-3,-,TRBV29-1,few,TGCAGCGTTGAAATTCCGGGAACAGATACGCAGTATTTT,CSVEIPGTDTQYF
TRBJ2-5,-,TRBV11-2,-,TGTGCCAGCAGGTCCAGCTTAAGAACTGAGGAGACCCAGTACTTC,CASRSSLRTEETQYF
TRBJ2-6,TRBD1,TRBV7-6,few,TGTGCCAGCAGCCCCGACAGGGGGACGGGTCACGTCCTGACTTTC,CASSPDRGTGHVLTF
TRBJ2-5,TRBD2,TRBV7-2,few,TGTGCCAGCAGCTGGGGCGGGGGGGCCCAAGAGACCCAGTACTTC,CASSWGGGAQETQYF
TRBJ1-3,-,TRBV28,few,TGTGCCAGCAGTTCCTTCCCATTTCGGGTTTTCGGAAACACCATATATTTT,CASSSFPFRVFGNTIYF
TRBJ2-1,-,TRBV5-1,few,TGCGCCAACAGCTTGGCCTTGAATGAGCAGTTCTTC,CANSLALNEQFF
TRBJ2-5,-,TRBV3-1,few,TGTGCCAGCAGCCAGGGGGGACTCCTAAGGGAGACCCAGTACTTC,CASSQGGLLRETQYF
TRBJ2-3,-,TRBV27,few,TGTGCCACCAGCAGGTACGGGACAGATACGCAGTATTTT,CATSRYGTDTQYF
TRBJ1-2,-,TRBV4-1,-,TGCGCCAGCAGCCAAGTCGGAGGGATCTTGGACTATGGCTACACCTTC,CASSQVGGILDYGYTF
TRBJ1-5,-,TRBV12-3/TRBV12-4,few,TGTGCCAGCATACCTACAATGGGAAGCAATCAGCCCCAGCATTTT,CASIPTMGSNQPQHF
TRBJ1-2,-,TRBV27,-,TGTGCCAGCAGTTTAGTGCAGGGACATGGCTACACCTTC,CASSLVQGHGYTF
TRBJ2-1,-,TRBV3-1,few,TGTGCCAGCAGCCATTGGGGTACCAGCTCCTGCAATGAGCAGTTCTTC,CASSHWGTSSCNEQFF
TRBJ2-4,-,TRBV12-3/TRBV12-4,-,TGTGCCAGCAGTTTCGAACGACGAGACATTCAGTACTTC,CASSFERRDIQYF
TRBJ2-4,-,TRBV2,-,TGTGCCAGCAGTGGTCGCTATATGCCACTAGCCAAAAACATTCAGTACTTC,CASSGRYMPLAKNIQYF
TRBJ2-1,TRBD1,TRBV20-1,few,TGCAGCGTAGGGGGCGTAACATACAATGAGCAGTTCTTC,CSVGGVTYNEQFF
TRBJ2-5,-,TRBV12-3/TRBV12-4,few,TGTGCCAGCAGTTTTCGGAGTAACCAAGAGACCCAGTACTTC,CASSFRSNQETQYF
TRBJ2-7,TRBD1,TRBV9,few,TGTGCCAGCAGCGTGACAGGGAGCGAGCAGTACTTC,CASSVTGSEQYF
TRBJ1-3,TRBD1,TRBV5-5,-,TGTGCCAGCAGCTTTATCCCAGGGGGTGGAAACACCATATATTTT,CASSFIPGGGNTIYF
TRBJ2-1,-,TRBV9,once,TGTGCCAGCAGCGCGGACGGCCTTTCGGACAATGAGCAATTCTTC,CASSADGLSDNEQFF
TRBJ2-7,-,TRBV12-3/TRBV12-4,few,TGTGCCAGCAGTTTAGGGAATCAGGGGAGCGAGCAGTACTTC,CASSLGNQGSEQYF
TRBJ1-6,-,TRBV18,-,TGTGCCAGCTCACCCCAACAGGGCCCTTCACCCCTCCACTTT,CASSPQQGPSPLHF
TRBJ2-3,-,TRBV20-1,-,TGCAGTGCTAGAGACTCCTTTCTAGCAGATACGCAGTATTTT,CSARDSFLADTQYF
TRBJ2-7,TRBD1,TRBV27,-,TGTGCCAGCAGTTTATCCGTAGGGGGCATATCCTACGAGCAGTACTTC,CASSLSVGGISYEQYF
TRBJ2-1,-,TRBV7-9,-,TGTGCCAGCTCACGGGGGGCGTACTACAATGAGCAGTTCTTC,CASSRGAYYNEQFF
TRBJ1-3,-,TRBV7-9,-,TGTGCCAGCAGCTTAATCCTGTCCGGAGGTGGAAACACCATATATTTT,CASSLILSGGGNTIYF
TRBJ1-6,-,TRBV7-9,-,TGTGCCAGCAGCTTTGTTTCGGGCTATAATTCACCCCTCCACTTT,CASSFVSGYNSPLHF
TRBJ2-2,-,TRBV12-3/TRBV12-4,-,TGTGCCAGCGGTCACATTACAGGGACCACCACGAACACCGGGGAGCTGTTTTTT,CASGHITGTTTNTGELFF
TRBJ2-5,TRBD2,TRBV7-3,-,TGTGCCAGCAGCAATAAAGCGGGAGAGGTAGAGACCCAGTACTTC,CASSNKAGEVETQYF
TRBJ1-1,-,TRBV6-2/TRBV6-3,-,TGTGCCAGCAATTCGGACCTGGACACTGAAGCTTTCTTT,CASNSDLDTEAFF
TRBJ1-1,-,TRBV7-3,-,TGTGCCAGCAGCTTACGTGACAGTTCCTACTCCTTAAACACTGAAGCTTTCTTT,CASSLRDSSYSLNTEAFF
TRBJ2-2,-,TRBV12-3/TRBV12-4,few,TGTGCCAGCAGTTCATCCTTTACTAGTCAAGCCGGGGAGCTGTTTTTT,CASSSSFTSQAGELFF
TRBJ1-2,TRBD1,TRBV27,-,TGTGCCAGCAGGGACAGGGGGCACGACTATGGCTACACCTTC,CASRDRGHDYGYTF
TRBJ2-7,-,TRBV2,-,TGTGCCAGCAGTGAAGTTGCAGGGCTGGGCGAGCAGTACTTC,CASSEVAGLGEQYF
TRBJ1-1,-,TRBV7-9,few,TGTGCCAGCAGCCCGAGCGCAGGTAACACTGAAGCTTTCTTT,CASSPSAGNTEAFF
TRBJ2-3,TRBD2,TRBV9,few,TGTGCCAGCAGCGTCCAATCCCAACTAGCGGGGGGCACAGATACGCAGTATTTT,CASSVQSQLAGGTDTQYF
TRBJ2-1,-,TRBV7-9,-,TGTGCCAGCAGCTTAGATCCCGATAGTGAGCAGTTCTTC,CASSLDPDSEQFF
TRBJ1-4,-,TRBV9,few,TGTGCCAGCAGCGTAGGGGTCGGAGAAAAACTGTTTTTT,CASSVGVGEKLFF
TRBJ2-1,TRBD2,TRBV20-1,-,TGCAGTGCTAGAGCCCTTCGACTAGCGGGAGGTTCCTACAATGAGCAGTTCTTC,CSARALRLAGGSYNEQFF
TRBJ1-2,-,TRBV7-3,few,TGTGCCAGCAGCTTGGAAAGAGCTAACTATGGCTACACCTTC,CASSLERANYGYTF
TRBJ2-5,TRBD1,TRBV28,few,TGTGCCAGCAGTTCGGGACGGGGACAGGGAGTCGCGGAGACCCAGTACTTC,CASSSGRGQGVAETQYF